These T cell receptor beta chains were read from a single sample in a study of blood T cell repertoires in COVID-19. Clones were sequenced by immunoSEQ multiplex PCR, and TCRdb holds only the in-frame ones, with some missing. In the table there are roughly 280,000 clones, about 89% of which are singletons. Sample: peripheral blood. Receptor source: a man aged 50 or older with acute or convalescent COVID-19. The CDR3 runs from the conserved cysteine through the conserved F or W. The order of the fields is V gene, clone size, CDR3 protein. The size field is filled for only some rows; it gives once, few, many or a size class.

TRBV5-1 | - | CASSLVEGGYTF
TRBV7-3 | - | CASSLSASGGQETQYF
TRBV7-3 | - | CASSMTGGNSPLHF
TRBV5-5 | - | CASSLGDRSTDTQYF
TRBV9 | - | CASSVDPGESSYEQYF
TRBV9 | - | CASSVQTGNYGYTF
TRBV5-1 | - | CASSRPTSGGANEQFF
TRBV5-4 | once | CASAPGGGSPFYGYTF
TRBV7-2 | - | CASSLVGPGNGNTIYF
TRBV6-4 | - | CASSVLDRVNEKLFF
TRBV5-1 | once | CASSLEGQGHQPQHF
TRBV11-2 | - | CASSLGQGMNTEAFF
TRBV10-3 | - | CAISESNRGYGYGYTF
TRBV9 | once | CASSLSEGGYGYTF
TRBV10-3 | - | CAGGRDQGGEAFF
TRBV19 | - | CASSPDRGDYGYTF
TRBV12-3/TRBV12-4 | - | CASSTGGPEAFF
TRBV9 | - | CASSPGLAGGEADTQYF
TRBV7-9 | - | CASSLSSGGPDTQYF
TRBV9 | - | CASGTGSNYGYTF
TRBV6-5 | - | CASSPWTGGSQPQHF
TRBV6-4 | few | CASSQGLNYGYTF
TRBV7-9 | - | CASSPQGPATEAFF
TRBV27 | - | CASKGEGAGGYTF
TRBV5-1 | - | CASSLDRSNEKLFF
TRBV19 | few | CASSIPGGGNEKLFF
TRBV5-4 | - | CASSQGQGASGANVLTF
TRBV30 | - | CSRDRGLDTEAFF
TRBV5-5 | - | CASSSPVQGSETQYF
TRBV5-1 | - | CASSLDGETQYF
TRBV7-3 | - | CASSFDRGGTEAFF
TRBV6-5 | - | CASSQQTVNTEAFF
TRBV5-8 | - | CAVRSGGQSSYEQYF
TRBV4-1 | once | CASSQDITGQRRYTIYF
TRBV4-2 | - | CASSQGRTGGEQYF
TRBV11-2 | - | CASSLQGTSNNSPLHF
TRBV7-3 | - | CASSSHSTNTEAFF
TRBV5-1 | - | CASSTGKNTEAFF
TRBV18 | - | CASSPVGQGAYNEQFF
TRBV19 | - | CASSDSGGLRETQYF
TRBV21-1 | - | CASSHGQGGSYEQYF
TRBV6-5 | - | CASRQTGLEEKLFF
TRBV5-4 | - | CASSSPLAGGTDTQYF
TRBV7-2 | - | CASSPGQRYGYTF
TRBV7-8 | - | CASSQNRAAGYTF
TRBV20-1 | - | CSASLRQGARGYTF